A single sample gave rise to the 16 T cell receptor beta chains below, sequenced in a study of blood T cell repertoires in COVID-19. The method was immunoSEQ multiplex PCR; TCRdb's version includes in-frame clones alone and lacks a portion of them. The table lists tens of thousands of clones, 80% of them singletons. Material for sequencing was peripheral blood. The source of these receptors is a man aged 55-75 years with acute or convalescent COVID-19.

V and J are TRBV6-1 and TRBJ2-5; weak D call: TRBD1 (7 bases). V was shortened by 2 bases and J by 2 bases, with 21 bases between the two germline ends. The CDR3 totals 18 residues. CDR1 is MNHNS, CDR2 SASEGT, per germline. CDR3 nucleotide sequence: TGTGCCAGCAGTGAATGGTCTCAGGGGGGCGTACTGCAAGAGACCCAGTACTTC. The encoded protein is CASSEWSQGGVLQETQYF.

V is TRBV5-4 and J is TRBJ2-7; 7 nucleotides match TRBD2. The CDR3 has 15 residues. V shed 0 bases and J 4 bases; nucleotides not matched to a gene: 7. CDR1 SGHNT and CDR2 YYREEE come from the germline V gene (reference sequence). The CDR3 DNA is TGTGCCAGCAGCTTGGTTAGCGGGTTCCAATACGAGCAGTACTTC. Protein product: CASSLVSGFQYEQYF.

On this clone: Other DNA sequences in the same sample also yield this CDR3. This chain uses TRBV5-1 with TRBJ1-2; the D gene is possibly TRBD1 (5 bases). Trimming removed 0 bases at V and 1 base at J, with 7 bases between. CDR3 size: 14 residues. Germline V lookup: CDR1 SGHRS, CDR2 YFSETQ. CDR3 region: CASSLEQGNYGYTF. CDR3 coding DNA: TGCGCCAGCAGCTTGGAGCAGGGTAACTATGGCTACACCTTC.

V usage is TRBV9 and J usage is TRBJ2-5; 10 positions match TRBD2. The ends lost 0 bases at V and 2 bases at J; junction bases unmatched: 7. This CDR3 has 17 amino acids. Germline CDR1 SGDLS, CDR2 YYNGEE. Written as DNA, the CDR3 is TGTGCCAGCAGCGTAGATCCAGCGGGGGGGCTGCAAGAGACCCAGTACTTC. Amino acids: CASSVDPAGGLQETQYF.

V is TRBV24-1 and J is TRBJ2-3; TRBD1 aligns across 8 bases. V lost 7 bases, J lost 3 bases, and 5 bases stayed unmatched. This CDR3 contains 14 residues. Germline loops: CDR1 KGHDR, CDR2 SFDVKD. CDR3 coding DNA: TGTGCCACCAGGAGGGACAGGTGGACAGATACGCAGTATTTT. Protein sequence: CATRRDRWTDTQYF.

The chain carries TRBV9 and TRBJ1-3; no clear D gene. This CDR3 comprises 14 residues. Germline V gives CDR1 SGDLS, CDR2 YYNGEE. V was trimmed by 4 bases and J by 0 bases, leaving 8 bases between them. CDR3 nucleotides: TGTGCCAGCAGCCCGGTATTCTCTGGAAACACCATATATTTT. Translating gives CASSPVFSGNTIYF.

In its sample, this clone was seen a few times. The rearrangement uses TRBV6-4 and TRBJ1-3; the D is unclear. The V end lost 7 bases, the J end lost 5 bases, and 15 bases lay between the germline ends. CDR1 and CDR2 (germline): MRHNA, SNTAGT. This CDR3 region has 14 residues. The CDR3 coding sequence is TGTGCCAGCACCAAGATAGGAGATCGAAACACCATATATTTT. This codes for CASTKIGDRNTIYF.

J is TRBJ1-4 and V is TRBV21-1; the table's D call TRBD1 went unverified against the DNA. TRBV21-1 is a listed pseudogene. This CDR3 comprises 14 residues. CDR3 amino acids: CASSSRTVNEKLFF. The CDR3 nucleotides read TGTGCCAGCAGCTCCCGGACAGTGAATGAAAAACTGTTTTTT.

The chain recombines TRBV7-6 with TRBJ2-3; tentative D call: TRBD2 (5 bases). This CDR3 has 12 amino acids. Trimming shortened V by 5 bases and J by 6 bases, and 9 bases separated the two germline ends. The germline gives CDR1 SGHVS, CDR2 FNYEAQ. The CDR3 sequence: CASSPRADTQYF. The DNA for the CDR3 is TGTGCCAGCAGCCCGAGGGCCGATACGCAGTATTTT.

This clone was recorded only once. Its ends do not fully match the called genes, so a read error is possible. V and J are TRBV2 and TRBJ2-1; maybe TRBD2 (5 bases). In germline, CDR1 is SNHLY, CDR2 FYNNEI. CDR3 length: 13 residues. CDR3: CASIEGLYNEQFF. The CDR3 DNA reads TGTGCCAGCATTGAAGGACTTTACAATGAGCAGTTCTTC. The complete variable domain, with remaining parts taken from reference TRBV2 and TRBJ2-1, reads EPEVTQTPSHQVTQMGQEVILRCVPISNHLYFYWYRQILGQKVEFLVSFYNNEISEKSEIFDDQFSVERPDGSNFTLKIRSTKLEDSAMYFCASIEGLYNEQFFGPGTRLTVL.

V usage is TRBV11-2 and J usage is TRBJ2-2; 10 nucleotides align to TRBD1. CDR3 length: 15 amino acids. V lost 5 bases, J lost 7 bases, and 7 bases stayed unmatched. Germline CDR1 is SGHAT and CDR2 is FQNNGV. CDR3 loop: CASSPQTGGVGELFF. CDR3 in DNA: TGTGCCAGCAGCCCGCAGACAGGGGGCGTCGGGGAGCTGTTTTTT. Variable domain in full (rest from reference TRBV11-2 and TRBJ2-2): EAGVAQSPRYKIIEKRQSVAFWCNPISGHATLYWYQQILGQGPKLLIQFQNNGVVDDSQLPKDRFSAERLKGVDSTLKIQPAKLEDSAVYLCASSPQTGGVGELFFGEGSRLTVL.

The V and J genes are TRBV12-3 or TRBV12-4 and TRBJ1-3; TRBD1 matches at 7 bases. The ends lost 2 bases at V and 10 bases at J; junction bases unmatched: 2. CDR3 size: 12 residues. CDR3: CASSLRDRTIYF. The CDR3 DNA reads TGTGCCAGCAGTTTAAGGGACAGAACCATATATTTT.

V usage is TRBV7-9 and J usage is TRBJ1-1; D is unresolved. The CDR3 contains 13 residues. Trimming pared 2 bases from V and 6 bases from J, leaving 10 bases between. The germline V gene encodes CDR1 SEHNR and CDR2 FQNEAQ (reference sequence). CDR3 amino acids: CASSLMMGAEAFF. The DNA of the CDR3 is TGTGCCAGCAGCTTAATGATGGGAGCTGAAGCTTTCTTT. Complete variable domain (other parts from reference TRBV7-9 and TRBJ1-1): DTGVSQNPRHKITKRGQNVTFRCDPISEHNRLYWYRQTLGQGPEFLTYFQNEAQLEKSRLLSDRFSAERPKGSFSTLEIQRTEQGDSAMYLCASSLMMGAEAFFGQGTRLTVV.

This chain links TRBV6-6 with TRBJ1-3; unclear D gene. The germline V gene encodes CDR1 MNHNY and CDR2 SVGAGI (reference sequence). With 6 bases removed from V and 3 bases from J, the gap between germline ends came to 9 bases. This CDR3 comprises 13 residues. CDR3: CASRPGFGNTIYF. The CDR3 nucleotides are TGTGCCAGCAGGCCGGGGTTTGGAAACACCATATATTTT.

The chain has TRBV7-2 and TRBJ2-1; possible D gene TRBD2, 7 bases. Between the trimmed V and J ends, which lost 3 bases and 7 bases, there was a span of 16 bases. Germline CDR1 reads SGHTA; CDR2 reads FQGNSA. The CDR3 consists of 15 residues. CDR3 DNA: TGTGCCAGCAGCTTGCGTCGGGGGGCAGTAAATGAGCAGTTCTTC. Its protein product is CASSLRRGAVNEQFF.

J is TRBJ1-5 and V is TRBV7-9; TRBD1 might be the D (5 bases). Germline assignment: CDR1 SEHNR and CDR2 FQNEAQ (reference sequence). CDR3 length: 14 amino acids. The V and J ends lost 4 bases and 0 bases respectively, with 7 bases between them. The CDR3 nucleotides read TGTGCCAGCAGCTGGGGGGGTAGCAATCAGCCCCAGCATTTT. Protein product: CASSWGGSNQPQHF.